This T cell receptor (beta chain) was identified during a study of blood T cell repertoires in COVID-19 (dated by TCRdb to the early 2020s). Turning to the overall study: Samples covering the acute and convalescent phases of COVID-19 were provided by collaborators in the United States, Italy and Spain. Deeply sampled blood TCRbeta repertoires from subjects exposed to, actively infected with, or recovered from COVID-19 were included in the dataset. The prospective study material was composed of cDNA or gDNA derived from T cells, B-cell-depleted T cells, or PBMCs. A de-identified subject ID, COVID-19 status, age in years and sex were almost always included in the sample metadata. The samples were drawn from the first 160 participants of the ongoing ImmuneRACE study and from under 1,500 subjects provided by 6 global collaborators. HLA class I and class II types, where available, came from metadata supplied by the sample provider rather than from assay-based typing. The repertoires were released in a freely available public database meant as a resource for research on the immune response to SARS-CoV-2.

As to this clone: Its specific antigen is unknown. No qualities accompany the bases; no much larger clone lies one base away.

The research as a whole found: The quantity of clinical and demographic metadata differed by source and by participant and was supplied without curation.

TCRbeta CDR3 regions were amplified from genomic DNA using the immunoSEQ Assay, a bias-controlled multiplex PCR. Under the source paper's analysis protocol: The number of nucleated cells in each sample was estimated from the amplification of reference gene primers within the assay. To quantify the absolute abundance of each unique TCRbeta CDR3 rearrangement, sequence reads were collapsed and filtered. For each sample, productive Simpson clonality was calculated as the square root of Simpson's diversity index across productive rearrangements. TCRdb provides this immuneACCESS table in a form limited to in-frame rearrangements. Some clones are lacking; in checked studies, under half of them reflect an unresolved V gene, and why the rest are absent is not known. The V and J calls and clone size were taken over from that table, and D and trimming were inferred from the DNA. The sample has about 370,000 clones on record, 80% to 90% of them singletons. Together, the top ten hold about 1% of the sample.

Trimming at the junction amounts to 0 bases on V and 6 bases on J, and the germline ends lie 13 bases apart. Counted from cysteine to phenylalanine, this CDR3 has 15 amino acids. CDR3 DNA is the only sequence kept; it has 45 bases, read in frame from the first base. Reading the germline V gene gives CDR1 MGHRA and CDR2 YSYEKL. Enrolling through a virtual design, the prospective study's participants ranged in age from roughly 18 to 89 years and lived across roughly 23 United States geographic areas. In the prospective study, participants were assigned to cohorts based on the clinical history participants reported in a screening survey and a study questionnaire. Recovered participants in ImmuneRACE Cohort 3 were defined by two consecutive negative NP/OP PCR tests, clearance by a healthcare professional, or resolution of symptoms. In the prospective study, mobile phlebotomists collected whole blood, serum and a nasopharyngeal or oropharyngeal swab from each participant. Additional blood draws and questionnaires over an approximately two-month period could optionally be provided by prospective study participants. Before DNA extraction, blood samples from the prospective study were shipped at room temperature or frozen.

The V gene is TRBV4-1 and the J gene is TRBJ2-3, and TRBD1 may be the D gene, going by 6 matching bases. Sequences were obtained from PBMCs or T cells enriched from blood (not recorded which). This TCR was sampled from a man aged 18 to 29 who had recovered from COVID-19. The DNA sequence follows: TGCGCCAGCAGCCAAGATAGTGCAAGGGGGGATACGCAGTATTTT. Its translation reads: CASSQDSARGDTQYF.